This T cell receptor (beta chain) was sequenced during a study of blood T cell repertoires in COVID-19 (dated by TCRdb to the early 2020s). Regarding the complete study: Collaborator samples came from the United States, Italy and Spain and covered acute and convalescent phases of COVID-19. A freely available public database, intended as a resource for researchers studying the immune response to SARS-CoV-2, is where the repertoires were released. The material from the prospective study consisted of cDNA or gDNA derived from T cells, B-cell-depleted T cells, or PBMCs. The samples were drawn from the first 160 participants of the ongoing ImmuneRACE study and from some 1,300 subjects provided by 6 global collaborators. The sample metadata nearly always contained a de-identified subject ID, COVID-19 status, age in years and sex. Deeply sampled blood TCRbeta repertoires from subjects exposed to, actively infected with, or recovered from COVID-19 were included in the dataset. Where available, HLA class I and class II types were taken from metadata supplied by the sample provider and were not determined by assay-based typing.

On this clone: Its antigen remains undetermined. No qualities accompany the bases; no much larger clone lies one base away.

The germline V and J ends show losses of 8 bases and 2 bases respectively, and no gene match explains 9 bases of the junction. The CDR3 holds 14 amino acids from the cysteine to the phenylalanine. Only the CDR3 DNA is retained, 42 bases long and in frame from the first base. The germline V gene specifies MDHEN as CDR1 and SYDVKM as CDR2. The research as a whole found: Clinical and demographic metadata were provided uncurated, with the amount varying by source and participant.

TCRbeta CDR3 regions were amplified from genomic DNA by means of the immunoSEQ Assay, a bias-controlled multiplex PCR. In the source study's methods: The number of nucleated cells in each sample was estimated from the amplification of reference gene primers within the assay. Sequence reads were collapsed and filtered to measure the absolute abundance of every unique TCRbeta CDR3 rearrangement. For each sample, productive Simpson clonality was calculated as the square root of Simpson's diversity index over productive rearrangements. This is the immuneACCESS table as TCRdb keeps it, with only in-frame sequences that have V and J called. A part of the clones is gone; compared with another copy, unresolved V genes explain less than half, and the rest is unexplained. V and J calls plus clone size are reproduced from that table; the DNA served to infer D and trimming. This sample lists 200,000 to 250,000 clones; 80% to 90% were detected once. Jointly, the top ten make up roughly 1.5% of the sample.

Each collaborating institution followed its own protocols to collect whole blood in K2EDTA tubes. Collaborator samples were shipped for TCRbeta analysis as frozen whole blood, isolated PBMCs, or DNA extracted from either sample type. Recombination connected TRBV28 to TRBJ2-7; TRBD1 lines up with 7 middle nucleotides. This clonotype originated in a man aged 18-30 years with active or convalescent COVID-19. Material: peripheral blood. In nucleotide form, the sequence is TGTGCCAGCCGAGATGGACAGGCTACCTACGAGCAGTACTTC. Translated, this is CASRDGQATYEQYF.